This T cell receptor beta chain comes out of a study of blood T cell repertoires in COVID-19. Study as a whole: COVID-19 samples from acute and convalescent phases originated in the United States, Italy and Spain.

Sequencing used immunoSEQ multiplex PCR; TCRdb keeps in-frame clones, though not all of them. This sample yields about 190,000 clones, of which roughly 80% are seen a single time; around an eighth belongs to the top ten. Germline CDR1 reads MNHEY; CDR2 reads SMNVEV (reference sequence). Trimming removed 2 bases at V and 4 bases at J, with 11 bases between. The length of the CDR3 is 14 residues. The receptor was isolated from a man in his thirties or forties with active or convalescent COVID-19. Input material: peripheral blood. The chain joins TRBV27 to TRBJ1-2, with D tentatively TRBD1 (5 bases). CDR3 amino acids: CASSLTGLGYGYTF. CDR3 DNA: TGTGCCAGCAGTTTAACAGGTCTGGGCTATGGCTACACCTTC.